This T cell receptor beta chain was captured in a study of blood T cells in healthy people across ages. The CDR3 consists of 15 residues. A second PCR, run for roughly 7 to 12 cycles, used a sample-barcoded 5' primer plus a J-beta primer mix. CDR3-containing paired-end reads numbered at least 2.5 million in each sample. TCRdb re-analysed the 5' RACE reads in MiXCR, keeping a single row per CDR3 protein. The sample has 790,000 or so distinct CDR3 sequences; roughly three fifths are singletons. This TCR derives from a man aged 40-55 years in good health. The V call is TRBV21-1, the J call TRBJ2-5; TRBD1 reflects the table's D call only, with no check against the DNA. TRBV21-1 is annotated as a pseudogene. Material for sequencing was blood. The CDR3 spells CASSTRTAMQEAQYF. CDR3 coding DNA: TGTGCCAGCAGCACCCGGACAGCGATGCAAGAGGCCCAGTACTTC.